One and the same sample provided the 12 T cell receptor beta chains below, sequenced in a study of cytomegalovirus exposure and HLA in healthy donors. Primers included in the PCR were 60 Vbeta and 13 Jbeta primers. Clones were read by immunoSEQ multiplex PCR, and TCRdb kept only the in-frame ones, dropping some. The sample lists 30,000 to 45,000 clones, around 86% seen once, with approximately 10% in the top ten. Sample: PBMCs. These receptors all come from a woman aged 40 to 49 in good health and CMV-seropositive.

This sequence joins TRBV27 and TRBJ2-2; maybe TRBD2 (5 bases). The germline CDR1 and CDR2 sequences are MNHEY and SMNVEV (reference sequence). The CDR3 contains 14 residues. V was shortened by 2 bases and J by 5 bases, with 9 bases between the two germline ends. The CDR3, as DNA: TGTGCCAGCAGTTTACCCCCGGGGACCGGGGAGCTGTTTTTT. Its translation is CASSLPPGTGELFF.

The chain uses TRBV5-1 and TRBJ1-5; 9 bases map to TRBD1. CDR1 SGHRS and CDR2 YFSETQ come from the germline V gene. The CDR3 runs to 15 residues. V lost 5 bases, J lost 3 bases, and 6 bases stayed unmatched. In DNA, the CDR3 is TGCGCCAGCAGGGTGACAGGGGGTGACAATCAGCCCCAGCATTTT. Its translation is CASRVTGGDNQPQHF.

V and J are TRBV28 and TRBJ2-7; maybe TRBD1 (6 bases). Trimming removed 9 bases from V and 7 bases from J, with 13 bases in between. Germline V gives CDR1 MDHEN, CDR2 SYDVKM. CDR3 length: 11 residues. This chain's CDR3 is CASTGLGEQYF. The CDR3 DNA reads as TGTGCCAGTACAGGGTTGGGGGAGCAGTACTTC.

This clone was detected once. The rearrangement links TRBV7-2 to TRBJ2-7, with 11 nucleotides matching TRBD2. J lost 2 bases, V lost 7 bases, and 4 bases had no gene match. From germline, CDR1 is SGHTA and CDR2 FQGNSA. This CDR3 spans 14 amino acids. The CDR3 loop reads CASTKTSGAYEQYF. The CDR3 bases are TGTGCCAGCACCAAGACTAGCGGGGCCTACGAGCAGTACTTC.

The V gene is TRBV19, the J gene TRBJ2-7; D is uncertain. Trimming removed 5 bases at V and 2 bases at J, with 10 bases between. The CDR3 covers 13 residues. The germline gives CDR1 LNHDA, CDR2 SQIVND (reference sequence). In nucleotides, the CDR3 is TGTGCCAGTAGTTATTTCAGGACCTACGAGCAGTACTTC. It specifies CASSYFRTYEQYF.

J is TRBJ1-4 and V is TRBV6-5; TRBD1 might be the D (5 bases). The CDR3 has 15 residues. Germline V lookup: CDR1 MNHEY, CDR2 SVGAGI. V lost 4 bases and J lost 2, with 11 bases in between. Written as DNA, the CDR3 is TGTGCCAGCAGTTGGGGGGGTAGGACTAATGAAAAACTGTTTTTT. This gives the protein CASSWGGRTNEKLFF.

The gene calls are TRBV7-2 and TRBJ2-1, with D unclear. The CDR3 is 13 amino acids. The ends were cut back, 1 base at V and 7 bases at J, with 8 bases in the middle. Germline-derived CDR1 and CDR2 are SGHTA and FQGNSA. The CDR3 protein is CASSLDTWNEQFF. Written as DNA, the CDR3 is TGTGCCAGCAGCTTAGACACGTGGAATGAGCAGTTCTTC.

Note on this clone: Within the sample, other DNA sequences also encode this same CDR3. The chain recombines TRBV6-1 with TRBJ2-7; D might be TRBD2 (6 bases). Germline loops: CDR1 MNHNS, CDR2 SASEGT. V was shortened by 3 bases and J by 2 bases, with 17 bases between the two germline ends. CDR3 size: 16 residues. This chain's CDR3 is CASSEGRAGRPYEQYF. The CDR3 DNA reads TGTGCCAGCAGTGAGGGGCGAGCGGGTAGGCCCTACGAGCAGTACTTC.

The rearrangement links TRBV19 to TRBJ1-2; no firm D call. Germline CDR1 is LNHDA and CDR2 is SQIVND (reference sequence). The CDR3 runs 13 residues. The V gene lost 3 bases and the J gene lost 4 bases, with 9 bases spanning the gap. CDR3 coding DNA: TGTGCCAGTAGTATGCGCAGGCCCTATGGCTACACCTTC. This translates into CASSMRRPYGYTF.

The chain is built from TRBV4-3 and TRBJ2-2; D is perhaps TRBD1 (5 bases). Germline CDR1 is LGHNA and CDR2 is YSLEER. Between the trimmed V and J ends, which lost 0 bases and 5 bases, there was a span of 22 bases. The CDR3 runs to 19 residues. CDR3 bases: TGCGCCAGCAGCCAAGATCGAATTGATCGGCAGGGCCGGACCGGGGAGCTGTTTTTT. Its protein product is CASSQDRIDRQGRTGELFF.

A single count supports this clone. In nucleotides, the CDR3 is TGTGCCAGCAGTGAAAGACAGGCAAGCTCCTACGAGCAGTACTTC. Translation gives CASSERQASSYEQYF. The gene calls are TRBV2 and TRBJ2-7; D is possibly TRBD1 (6 bases). The CDR3 loop spans 15 amino acids. Trimming took 2 bases from V and 0 from J, leaving 11 bases between them. In germline, CDR1 is SNHLY, CDR2 FYNNEI.

The chain has TRBV7-2 and TRBJ2-5; possibly TRBD2 for D (6 bases). Germline V gives CDR1 SGHTA, CDR2 FQGNSA. Trimming removed 5 bases at V and 0 bases at J, with 13 bases between. The CDR3 runs 15 residues. CDR3 DNA sequence: TGTGCCAGCAGCCCCTCCGGGACTTACCAAGAGACCCAGTACTTC. This encodes CASSPSGTYQETQYF.